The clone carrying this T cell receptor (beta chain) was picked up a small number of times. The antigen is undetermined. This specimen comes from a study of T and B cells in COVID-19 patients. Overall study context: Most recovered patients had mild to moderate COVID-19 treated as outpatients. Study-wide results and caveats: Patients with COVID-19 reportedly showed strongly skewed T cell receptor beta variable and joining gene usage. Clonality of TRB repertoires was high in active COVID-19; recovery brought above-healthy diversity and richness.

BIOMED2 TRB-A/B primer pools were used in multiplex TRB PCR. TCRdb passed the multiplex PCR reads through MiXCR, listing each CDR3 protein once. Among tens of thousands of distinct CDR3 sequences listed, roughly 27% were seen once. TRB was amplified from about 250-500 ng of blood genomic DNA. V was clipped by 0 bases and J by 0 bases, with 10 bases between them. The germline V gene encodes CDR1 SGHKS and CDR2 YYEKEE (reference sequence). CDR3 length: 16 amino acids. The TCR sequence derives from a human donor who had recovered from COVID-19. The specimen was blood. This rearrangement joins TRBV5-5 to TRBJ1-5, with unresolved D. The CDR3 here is CASSLGAGLSNQPQHF. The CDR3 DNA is TGTGCCAGCAGCTTGGGGGCGGGCCTTAGCAATCAGCCCCAGCATTTT.